One TCR beta chain is described in this entry. The antigen is not known. The data were obtained in a study of naive and memory T cell subsets. Whole-study results and caveats: TCR counts from RNA may reflect activation-linked expression changes. Gini index rose across naive, CM, EM and EMRA in CD4 and CD8. A few larger clonotypes appeared in naive repertoires, especially CD8, possibly memory cells re-expressing CD45RA.

CDR3 length: 17 amino acids. V gave up 6 bases and J gave up 0 bases; unmatched junction bases: 9. Germline V gene sequence: CDR1 MDHEN, CDR2 SYDVKM. The beta constant-region primer was an equimolar mix of two oligonucleotides covering TRBC1 and TRBC2. Four rounds of PCR amplified the ligated cDNA using nested alpha and beta constant-region primers plus SP2. MiXCR was run by TCRdb on the UMI-ligation and nested PCR reads, yielding one entry per CDR3 protein. The sample has tens of thousands of distinct CDR3 sequences, about 9.9% seen once. This sequence joins TRBV28 and TRBJ2-1; 9 bases line up with TRBD2. This sequence originates from a human donor in good health. Sequenced: naive CD8+ T cells from blood. CDR3 sequence reads: CASSPIVAGDSYNEQFF. CDR3 DNA: TGTGCCAGCAGCCCCATAGTAGCGGGAGACTCCTACAATGAGCAGTTCTTC.